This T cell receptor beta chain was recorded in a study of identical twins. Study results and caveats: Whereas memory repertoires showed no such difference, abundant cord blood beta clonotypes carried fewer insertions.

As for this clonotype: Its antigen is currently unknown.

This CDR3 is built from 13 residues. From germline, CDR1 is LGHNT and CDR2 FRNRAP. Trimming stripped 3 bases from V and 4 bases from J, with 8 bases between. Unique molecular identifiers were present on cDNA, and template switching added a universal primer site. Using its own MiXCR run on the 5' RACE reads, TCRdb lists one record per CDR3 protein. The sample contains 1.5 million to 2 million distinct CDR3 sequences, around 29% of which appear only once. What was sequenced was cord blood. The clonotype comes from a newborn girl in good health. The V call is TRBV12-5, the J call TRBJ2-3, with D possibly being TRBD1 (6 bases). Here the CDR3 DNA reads TGTGCTAGTGGTTTAGACAGGTCAGATACGCAGTATTTT. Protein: CASGLDRSDTQYF.